This T cell receptor (beta chain) emerged from a study of blood T cell repertoires in COVID-19. Turning to the study itself: Both acute and convalescent COVID-19 samples were obtained from the United States, Italy and Spain. T cells, B-cell-depleted T cells, or PBMCs provided the cDNA or gDNA that served as material.

The CDR3 extends over 15 amino acids. In germline, CDR1 is SNHLY, CDR2 FYNNEI. Trimming shortened V by 6 bases and J by 5 bases, and 19 bases separated the two germline ends. Authors' data handling: Scientists estimated how many nucleated cells there were by amplifying reference gene primers. Only in-frame clones appear in the TCRdb table, and some are missing; sequencing was by immunoSEQ multiplex PCR. The DNA was the basis for D and trimming; V, J and clone size are from that table. This table holds roughly 160,000 clones, roughly nine tenths found once. This clonotype was obtained from a man aged 55-75 years with acute or convalescent COVID-19. The V and J genes are TRBV2 and TRBJ1-1; D possibly corresponds to TRBD1 (5 bases). The sequenced sample was peripheral blood. The CDR3 region is CASREGLNGYTEAFF. CDR3 nucleotide sequence: TGTGCCAGCAGGGAGGGACTCAACGGGTATACTGAAGCTTTCTTT.